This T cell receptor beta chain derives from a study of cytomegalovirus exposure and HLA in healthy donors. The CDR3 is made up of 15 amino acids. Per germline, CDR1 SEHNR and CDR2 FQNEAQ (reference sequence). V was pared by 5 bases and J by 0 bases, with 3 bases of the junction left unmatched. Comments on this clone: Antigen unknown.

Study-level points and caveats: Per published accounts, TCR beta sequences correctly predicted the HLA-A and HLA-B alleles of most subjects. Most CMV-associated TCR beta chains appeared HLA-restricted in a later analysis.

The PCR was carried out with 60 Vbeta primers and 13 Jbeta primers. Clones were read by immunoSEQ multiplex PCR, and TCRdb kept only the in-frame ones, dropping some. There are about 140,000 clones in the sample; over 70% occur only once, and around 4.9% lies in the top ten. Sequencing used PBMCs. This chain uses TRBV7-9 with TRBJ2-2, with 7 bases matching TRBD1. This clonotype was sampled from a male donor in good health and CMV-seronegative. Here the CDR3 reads CASSRQGANTGELFF. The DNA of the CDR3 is TGTGCCAGCAGCCGCCAGGGGGCGAACACCGGGGAGCTGTTTTTT.